This note documents a single T cell receptor (beta chain) sequence. What it recognizes is unknown. The data derive from a study of cytomegalovirus exposure and HLA in healthy donors. Findings of the study overall: Some segments of the V type, notably TRBV6-2 and TRBV6-3, were excluded as indistinguishable.

Healthy bone marrow donors formed the donor group. CDR3 size: 13 residues. CDR1 and CDR2 from the germline V gene are SGHTA and FQGNSA. The V end lost 4 bases, the J end lost 0 bases, and 4 bases lay between the germline ends. Primers included in the PCR were 60 Vbeta and 13 Jbeta primers. Original data processing: Later work found 65 million to 85 million unique TCR beta chains, with around 10 million shared. TCRdb keeps only in-frame clones here, not all; method: immunoSEQ multiplex PCR. The D gene and trimming were derived from the DNA, and the V and J assignments and clone size from that table. The sample consists of 200,000 to 250,000 clones, over 60% of them appearing once.

The sequence was collected from a man younger than 35 in good health and CMV-seronegative. Material for sequencing was PBMCs. V is TRBV7-2 and J is TRBJ1-5; D unclear. This CDR3 is CASSSHSNQPQHF. The CDR3, as DNA: TGTGCCAGCAGCTCCCATAGCAATCAGCCCCAGCATTTT.